A selection of T cell receptor beta chains follows, all from one sample in a study of beta chain features in type 1 diabetes. Profiling relied on immunoSEQ multiplex PCR, and the TCRdb table lists in-frame clones only, not all of them. This table has 450,000 to 550,000 clones, roughly 31% appearing once. The sequenced material came from naive CD4+ T cells from blood. The receptors were gathered from a man aged 18-30 years in good health. Each CDR3 is given with its conserved first and last residue. The D gene is left open where the match is weak. Clone size appears in some rows only: once, few, many, or a class for an expanded clone.

d_gene: TRBD2
j_gene: TRBJ2-7
abundance: few
v_gene: TRBV28
CDR3nt: TGTGCCAGCAGTTCACCTAGCGGGAACTCCTACGAGCAGTACTTC
CDR3aa: CASSSPSGNSYEQYF

d_gene: NA
j_gene: TRBJ1-2
abundance: NA
v_gene: TRBV20-1
CDR3nt: TGCTCTGGAGGCGGCTACACCTTC
CDR3aa: CSGGGYTF

d_gene: NA
j_gene: TRBJ2-3
abundance: NA
v_gene: TRBV19
CDR3nt: TGTGCCAGTAGTATAACGTCAGCCACAGATACGCAGTATTTT
CDR3aa: CASSITSATDTQYF

d_gene: NA
j_gene: TRBJ2-3
abundance: few
v_gene: TRBV6-6
CDR3nt: TGTGCCATCCTTCGCAAGACAGACCCCACAGATACGCAGTATTTT
CDR3aa: CAILRKTDPTDTQYF

d_gene: NA
j_gene: TRBJ2-6
abundance: NA
v_gene: TRBV30
CDR3nt: TGTGCCTGGAGCCTCTCTGGGGCCAACGTCCTGACTTTC
CDR3aa: CAWSLSGANVLTF

d_gene: NA
j_gene: TRBJ1-4
abundance: few
v_gene: TRBV5-1
CDR3nt: TGCGCCAGCAGCTTGGTTGGAGCTAATGAAAAACTGTTTTTT
CDR3aa: CASSLVGANEKLFF

d_gene: NA
j_gene: TRBJ2-1
abundance: few
v_gene: TRBV6-1
CDR3nt: TGTGCCAGCAGTGAAGGGAGTGGGTCCGTCTACAATGAGCAGTTCTTC
CDR3aa: CASSEGSGSVYNEQFF

d_gene: TRBD1
j_gene: TRBJ2-5
abundance: NA
v_gene: TRBV28
CDR3nt: TGTGCCAGCAGTTTAGGACAGGGGGCTAGGGAGACCCAGTACTTC
CDR3aa: CASSLGQGARETQYF

d_gene: NA
j_gene: TRBJ2-7
abundance: few
v_gene: TRBV30
CDR3nt: TGTGCCTTAACCTTGAAGAGCTCCTACGAGCAGTACTTC
CDR3aa: CALTLKSSYEQYF

d_gene: NA
j_gene: TRBJ2-3
abundance: NA
v_gene: TRBV11-1
CDR3nt: TGTGCCAGCAGCCGGGACTTCGGCACAGATACGCAGTATTTT
CDR3aa: CASSRDFGTDTQYF

d_gene: NA
j_gene: TRBJ2-3
abundance: few
v_gene: TRBV2
CDR3nt: TGTGCCAGCAGTGTGACAGATACGCAGTATTTT
CDR3aa: CASSVTDTQYF

d_gene: NA
j_gene: TRBJ1-1
abundance: NA
v_gene: TRBV25-1
CDR3nt: TGTGCCAGCAGTGAAAACGGCAGGAGGAACACTGAAGCTTTCTTT
CDR3aa: CASSENGRRNTEAFF

d_gene: NA
j_gene: TRBJ1-4
abundance: NA
v_gene: TRBV25-1
CDR3nt: TGTGCCAGCAGTGCCGTTGAAAAACTGTTTTTT
CDR3aa: CASSAVEKLFF

d_gene: TRBD1
j_gene: TRBJ2-7
abundance: few
v_gene: TRBV7-9
CDR3nt: TGTGCCAGCAGCATGGGACAGGGAACGCGCGAGCAGTACTTC
CDR3aa: CASSMGQGTREQYF

d_gene: NA
j_gene: TRBJ1-1
abundance: few
v_gene: TRBV6-5
CDR3nt: TGTGCCAGCAGTTACAAGGGTGTGAACACTGAAGCTTTCTTT
CDR3aa: CASSYKGVNTEAFF

d_gene: TRBD1
j_gene: TRBJ1-4
abundance: few
v_gene: TRBV29-1
CDR3nt: TGCAGCGCATCGACAGGGACAACTAATGAAAAACTGTTTTTT
CDR3aa: CSASTGTTNEKLFF

d_gene: NA
j_gene: TRBJ2-3
abundance: few
v_gene: TRBV7-9
CDR3nt: TGTGCCAGCCCCAAGGTGGGCAGCACAGATACGCAGTATTTT
CDR3aa: CASPKVGSTDTQYF

d_gene: NA
j_gene: TRBJ1-1
abundance: NA
v_gene: TRBV4-1
CDR3nt: TGCGCCAGCAGCCGAGACCGGTCGATGAACACTGAAGCTTTCTTT
CDR3aa: CASSRDRSMNTEAFF

d_gene: TRBD1
j_gene: TRBJ2-5
abundance: NA
v_gene: TRBV11-2
CDR3nt: TGTGCCAGCAGCTTAGACACAGGGGGCGGTTTTAAGACCCAGTACTTC
CDR3aa: CASSLDTGGGFKTQYF

d_gene: NA
j_gene: TRBJ1-1
abundance: few
v_gene: TRBV30
CDR3nt: TGTGCCTGGAGTGTAGGAGGGTCTGACACTGAAGCTTTCTTT
CDR3aa: CAWSVGGSDTEAFF

d_gene: NA
j_gene: TRBJ2-7
abundance: NA
v_gene: TRBV2
CDR3nt: TGTGCCAGCAGACCACAGGCTTACGAGCAGTACTTC
CDR3aa: CASRPQAYEQYF

d_gene: NA
j_gene: TRBJ2-3
abundance: NA
v_gene: TRBV5-1
CDR3nt: TGCGCCAGCAGCTTGGGTCAGCGCGGAGATACGCAGTATTTT
CDR3aa: CASSLGQRGDTQYF